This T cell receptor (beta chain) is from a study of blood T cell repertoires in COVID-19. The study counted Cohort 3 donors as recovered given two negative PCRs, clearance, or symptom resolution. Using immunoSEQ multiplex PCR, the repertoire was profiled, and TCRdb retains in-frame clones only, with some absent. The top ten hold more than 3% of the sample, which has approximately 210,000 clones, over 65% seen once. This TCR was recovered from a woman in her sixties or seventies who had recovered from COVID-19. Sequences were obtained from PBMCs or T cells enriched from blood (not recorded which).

The CDR3 spells CSVTSPRGTNEKLFF. Written as DNA, the CDR3 is TGCAGCGTGACAAGCCCCAGGGGAACTAATGAAAAACTGTTTTTT. The chain is built from TRBV29-1 and TRBJ1-4, with D possibly matching TRBD1 (6 bases). Germline V gives CDR1 SQVTM, CDR2 ANQGSEA. Trimming took 6 bases from V and 1 from J, leaving 15 bases between them. This CDR3 has 15 residues.